The rows below give T cell receptor beta chains drawn from one sample of a study of T cell responses to AZD1222 COVID-19 vaccine. The table came from immunoSEQ multiplex PCR; TCRdb's copy has only in-frame clones and leaves some out. This table holds approximately 150,000 clones, 80% to 95% found once. The sequenced sample was peripheral blood, obtained on day 0 of AZD1222 vaccination. These receptors all come from an adult in good health. The conserved cysteine and the conserved F or W are not part of the CDR3 here. Only part of the rows carry a size: once, few, many, or a class if the clone is expanded.

>-|TRBV18
ASSPNRDSQETQY
>-|TRBV15
ATSRWAPNTEAF
>-|TRBV5-1
ASSLDSTQETQY
>-|TRBV9
ASSVASGNIYGYT
>-|TRBV18
ASSPVGGTEAF
>-|TRBV28
ASSLSGVDIQY
>few|TRBV5-1
ASSPRGGGGIRTEAF
>-|TRBV7-7
ASSPGGHPSETQY
>once|TRBV2
ASRGTPSTDTQY
>few|TRBV5-4
ASSSDSNRPVDTQY
>-|TRBV19
ASSPGQGVHEQY
>-|TRBV6-5
ASSYSRGSSGNTIY
>-|TRBV4-2
ASSQEGQTSYGYT
>-|TRBV5-4
ASRSAGGPVTDTQY
>-|TRBV10-1
ASSGQGTSGGAAYNEQF
>-|TRBV29-1
SVRGGMRGTSYEQY
>-|TRBV7-9
ASSSTSTVYEQY
>few|TRBV6-5
ASRHLTGAGETQY